A single sample gave rise to the 19 T cell receptor beta chains below, sequenced in a study of sequential checkpoint blockade in melanoma. Treatment reported: randomized to nivolumab then ipilimumab (arm A) or the reverse (arm B). Sequencing used immunoSEQ multiplex PCR; TCRdb keeps in-frame clones, though not all of them. The sample shows tens of thousands of clones, 86% of them seen only once. The starting material was CD8+ T cells sorted from blood (inferred from file names), obtained from a patient given nivolumab and ipilimumab in sequence. All receptors derive from a human donor with melanoma.

CDR3 loop: CASSSWTSGTDTQYF. The CDR3 DNA sequence: TGTGCCAGCAGTTCCTGGACTAGCGGCACAGATACGCAGTATTTT. The chain carries TRBV28 and TRBJ2-3, with 9 bases lining up with TRBD2. The ends lost 4 bases at V and 1 base at J; junction bases unmatched: 3. Germline lookup yields CDR1 MDHEN and CDR2 SYDVKM. The CDR3 contains 15 residues.

This chain links TRBV4-3 with TRBJ2-3; 9 bases fit TRBD1. The CDR3 is 19 residues long. CDR1 and CDR2 from the germline V gene are LGHNA and YSLEER. V was pared by 4 bases and J by 2 bases, with 16 bases of the junction left unmatched. Here the CDR3 DNA reads TGCGCCAGCAGCCCGTTCATAAGGGACAGGGAATCAGACACAGATACGCAGTATTTT. Translated: CASSPFIRDRESDTDTQYF.

This chain connects TRBV27 to TRBJ2-2; unclear D gene. From germline, CDR1 is MNHEY and CDR2 SMNVEV (reference sequence). The CDR3 runs 13 residues. The V end lost 5 bases, the J end lost 6 bases, and 10 bases lay between the germline ends. This CDR3 is CASSVYSSGELFF. CDR3 DNA sequence: TGTGCCAGCAGTGTCTACAGTTCCGGGGAGCTGTTTTTT.

This chain connects TRBV2 to TRBJ1-4, with D uncertain. Germline CDR1 SNHLY, CDR2 FYNNEI. The CDR3 consists of 11 residues. V dropped 4 bases and J dropped 12 bases, with 9 bases sitting between them. In DNA, the CDR3 is TGTGCCAGCAGTGCCCCGGCGGAACTGTTTTTT. This gives the protein CASSAPAELFF. Complete variable domain (other parts from reference TRBV2 and TRBJ1-4): EPEVTQTPSHQVTQMGQEVILRCVPISNHLYFYWYRQILGQKVEFLVSFYNNEISEKSEIFDDQFSVERPDGSNFTLKIRSTKLEDSAMYFCASSAPAELFFGSGTQLSVL.

CDR3: CASSEWGNIEQYV. The CDR3 nucleotides are TGTGCCAGCAGTGAATGGGGCAATATCGAGCAGTACGTC. J is TRBJ2-7 and V is TRBV25-1, with D possibly matching TRBD1 (5 bases). The CDR3 is 13 residues long. With 1 base removed from V and 6 bases from J, the gap between germline ends came to 10 bases. Germline V gene sequence: CDR1 MGHDK, CDR2 SYGVNS.

The J gene is TRBJ2-3, the V gene TRBV18, with 10 bases identical to TRBD2. V lost 3 bases and J lost 3; bases outside the gene matches: 3. CDR3 size: 15 residues. Germline V gives CDR1 KGHSH, CDR2 LQKENI. In DNA, the CDR3 is TGTGCCAGCTCACCTAGCGGGAGGCGAACAGATACGCAGTATTTT. Translated, it gives CASSPSGRRTDTQYF. The complete variable domain, with remaining parts taken from reference TRBV18 and TRBJ2-3, reads NAGVMQNPRHLVRRRGQEARLRCSPMKGHSHVYWYRQLPEEGLKFMVYLQKENIIDESGMPKERFSAEFPKEGPSILRIQQVVRGDSAAYFCASSPSGRRTDTQYFGPGTRLTVL.

The genes are TRBV28 and TRBJ2-1; no definite D call. V shed 3 bases and J shed 7 bases, with 7 bases lying between them. This CDR3 has 12 amino acids. Germline CDR1 is MDHEN and CDR2 is SYDVKM. The chain's CDR3 is CASSFQANEQFF. For the CDR3, the DNA is TGTGCCAGCAGTTTTCAGGCTAATGAGCAGTTCTTC.

The CDR3 sequence is CASSHIDRGHQPQHF. CDR3 DNA: TGTGCCAGCAGCCATATCGACAGGGGGCATCAGCCCCAGCATTTT. The chain combines TRBV21-1 with TRBJ1-5; TRBD1 reflects the table's D call only, with no check against the DNA. TRBV21-1 has pseudogene status. The CDR3 contains 15 residues.

This chain links TRBV7-3 with TRBJ2-3; 9 bases fit TRBD2. Trimming removed 2 bases from V and 5 bases from J; junction bases left unmatched: 5. Germline V lookup: CDR1 SGHTA, CDR2 FQGTGA. CDR3 length: 15 amino acids. The CDR3 loop is CASSLGSGSKDTQYF. CDR3 bases: TGTGCCAGCAGCTTAGGTAGCGGGAGTAAAGATACGCAGTATTTT.

The chain carries TRBV27 and TRBJ2-5, with TRBD2 matching 10 bases. J was trimmed by 4 bases and V by 2 bases; bases with no gene match: 16. Germline loops: CDR1 MNHEY, CDR2 SMNVEV (reference sequence). The CDR3 length is 19 residues. The DNA of the CDR3 is TGTGCCAGCAGTTTACCCATACGGACTAGCGGATCAAGCGGAGAGACCCAGTACTTC. It codes for CASSLPIRTSGSSGETQYF.

In its sample, this clone is medium-sized. The chain has TRBV6-1 and TRBJ2-2; no definite D call. Germline loops: CDR1 MNHNS, CDR2 SASEGT. The CDR3 is made up of 13 amino acids. The ends were cut back, 5 bases at V and 3 bases at J, with 7 bases in the middle. The CDR3 DNA reads as TGTGCCAGCAGTTTGAGCGACACCGGGGAGCTGTTTTTT. Its protein is CASSLSDTGELFF.

J is TRBJ2-1 and V is TRBV4-1, with 7 bases aligning to TRBD1. Trimming took 2 bases from V and 4 from J; bases not matched to a gene: 8. This CDR3 comprises 16 residues. Germline values: CDR1 MGHRA, CDR2 YSYEKL. CDR3 in amino acids: CASSQTGTEKYNEQFF. The CDR3 nucleotides are TGCGCCAGCAGCCAAACCGGGACAGAGAAATACAATGAGCAGTTCTTC.

This clone occurred once. The rearrangement joins TRBV6-1 to TRBJ2-1, with 7 nucleotides matching TRBD2. V trimming: 1 base; J trimming: 4 bases; junction bases outside the gene matches: 4. CDR1 and CDR2 from the germline V gene are MNHNS and SASEGT. CDR3 length: 15 residues. The CDR3 is CASSEDGLVYNEQFF. Written as DNA, the CDR3 is TGTGCCAGCAGTGAAGACGGACTAGTATACAATGAGCAGTTCTTC.

The chain links TRBV27 to TRBJ2-2; TRBD2 aligns across 16 bases. This CDR3 spans 21 amino acids. Germline CDR1 is MNHEY and CDR2 is SMNVEV (reference sequence). The V segment lost 7 bases and the J segment 4 bases; nucleotides outside the gene matches: 18. CDR3 in DNA: TGTGCCAGCACCGAAACCTCTCCGGGACTAGCGGGAGGGCCGTTCACCGGGGAGCTGTTTTTT. It encodes CASTETSPGLAGGPFTGELFF.

The rearrangement joins TRBV5-4 to TRBJ2-7; 9 bases fit TRBD1. Germline V lookup: CDR1 SGHNT, CDR2 YYREEE (reference sequence). V lost 5 bases to trimming and J lost 1 base; unmatched junction nucleotides: 7. The CDR3 is 15 amino acids. CDR3: CASRDWTGDSYEQYF. CDR3 nucleotides: TGTGCCAGCAGGGACTGGACAGGGGATTCCTACGAGCAGTACTTC.

In nucleotides, the CDR3 is TGTGCCAGCAGCAAACTCGAAGTCAGCTACAGATCTTACGAGCAGTACTTC. This sequence encodes CASSKLEVSYRSYEQYF. The chain combines TRBV21-1 with TRBJ2-7; the table gives TRBD1 as D, unverified against the DNA. TRBV21-1 is termed a pseudogene. CDR3 length: 17 amino acids.

This clone was seen only once. V gene TRBV4-3 combines with J gene TRBJ2-1; D might be TRBD2 (6 bases). Germline CDR1 and CDR2: LGHNA and YSLEER. Trimming cost V 0 bases and J 5 bases, with 14 bases left between them. The CDR3 runs 16 residues. CDR3 in amino acids: CASSQDITGVHNEQFF. DNA of the CDR3: TGCGCCAGCAGCCAAGACATCACGGGAGTCCACAATGAGCAGTTCTTC.

The chain carries TRBV27 and TRBJ1-2, with TRBD1 matching over 8 bases. The germline V gene encodes CDR1 MNHEY and CDR2 SMNVEV (reference sequence). The CDR3 totals 15 residues. The trim removed 2 bases at V and 3 bases at J, leaving 5 bases unmatched. CDR3 residues: CASSLVQGADYGYTF. In nucleotides, the CDR3 is TGTGCCAGCAGTTTAGTGCAGGGGGCGGACTATGGCTACACCTTC.

This rearrangement joins TRBV27 to TRBJ1-5, with 10 bases aligning to TRBD1. V lost 8 bases, J lost 9 bases, and 10 bases stayed unmatched. The CDR3 is made up of 14 amino acids. Germline V lookup: CDR1 MNHEY, CDR2 SMNVEV (reference sequence). This CDR3 is CASQRGQGVWPQHF. The CDR3 nucleotides read TGTGCCAGCCAACGAGGACAGGGGGTTTGGCCCCAGCATTTT.